This TCR beta chain was found in a study of cytomegalovirus exposure and HLA in healthy donors. The PCR made use of 60 Vbeta and 13 Jbeta primers. Sequencing was performed with immunoSEQ multiplex PCR; in TCRdb, only in-frame clones are kept and a portion is missing. This sample has about 180,000 clones, with about four fifths found just once. This clone was seen a handful of times. Sequencing was done on a sample of PBMCs. The TCR comes from a woman between 45 and 65 years old in good health and CMV-seronegative.

CDR3 in DNA: TGTGCCACCAGCAGACGTCCGGGACAGGGACCTAAAGAGCAGTACTTC. It yields the protein CATSRRPGQGPKEQYF. The chain is built from TRBV15 and TRBJ2-7, with TRBD1 matching over 9 bases. The CDR3 has 16 residues. The V gene's germline CDR1 is LNHNV and CDR2 YYDKDF (reference sequence). V gave up 2 bases and J gave up 7 bases; unmatched junction bases: 12.